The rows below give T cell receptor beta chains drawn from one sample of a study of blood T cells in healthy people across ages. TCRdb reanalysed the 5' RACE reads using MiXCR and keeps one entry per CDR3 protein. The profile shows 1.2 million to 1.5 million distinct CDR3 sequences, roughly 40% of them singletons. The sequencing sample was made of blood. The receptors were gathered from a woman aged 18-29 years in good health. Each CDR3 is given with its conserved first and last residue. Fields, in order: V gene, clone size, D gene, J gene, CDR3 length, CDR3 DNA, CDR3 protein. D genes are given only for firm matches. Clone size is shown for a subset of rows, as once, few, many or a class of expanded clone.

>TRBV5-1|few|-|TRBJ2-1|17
TGCGCCAGCAGCTTGGCCGGTTGGGCTACTACCTACAATGAGCAGTTCTTC
CASSLAGWATTYNEQFF
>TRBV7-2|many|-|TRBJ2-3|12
TGTGCCAGCAGCCCGCCCGAAGATACGCAGTATTTT
CASSPPEDTQYF
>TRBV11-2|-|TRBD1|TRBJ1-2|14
TGTGCCAGCAGCTTTCCCCGGGACAGGGCTGGCTACACCTTC
CASSFPRDRAGYTF
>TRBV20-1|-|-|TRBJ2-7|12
TGCAGTGCTAGAGTCGCGGGCTACGAGCAGTACTTC
CSARVAGYEQYF
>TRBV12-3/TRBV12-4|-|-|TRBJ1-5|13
TGTGCCAGCAGTTTACAGTTGGATCAGCCCCAGCATTTT
CASSLQLDQPQHF
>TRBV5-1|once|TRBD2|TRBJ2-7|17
TGCGCCAGCAGCTTACTCTTGGCAGCGGGAGAGAACAATGAGCAGTACTTC
CASSLLLAAGENNEQYF
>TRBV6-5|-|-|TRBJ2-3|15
TGTGCCAGCAGTTACCTTAGCGTAGGCACAGATACGCAGTATTTT
CASSYLSVGTDTQYF
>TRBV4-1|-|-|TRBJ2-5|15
TGCGCCAGCAGCCAAGAGGGCGGCCCTTACAATGAGCAGTACTTC
CASSQEGGPYNEQYF
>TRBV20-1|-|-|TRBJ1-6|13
TGCAGTGCTAGAGAAACTACGGGATCACCCCTCCACTTT
CSARETTGSPLHF
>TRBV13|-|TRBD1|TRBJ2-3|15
TGTGCCAGCAGCGGGACAGGGGGCGAGTCAGATACGCAGTATTTT
CASSGTGGESDTQYF
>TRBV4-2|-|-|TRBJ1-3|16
TGTGCCAGCAGCCAACCCGGACAGTACTCTGGAAACACCATATATTTT
CASSQPGQYSGNTIYF
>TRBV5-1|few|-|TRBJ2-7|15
TGCGCCAGCAGTTCCCGGGGGACCACCTCCTACGAGCAGTACTTC
CASSSRGTTSYEQYF
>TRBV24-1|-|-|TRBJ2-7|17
TGTGCCACCAGTGATTGGGGGTCAGGGAATTCGGATTACGAGCAGTACTTC
CATSDWGSGNSDYEQYF
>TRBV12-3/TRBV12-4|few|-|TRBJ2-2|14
TGTGCCAGCTCCGGACAGGGAGGGACCGGGGAGCTGTTTTTT
CASSGQGGTGELFF
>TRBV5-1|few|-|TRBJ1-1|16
TGCGCCAGCAGCTCCCACATGGGGCAAATGAACACTGAAGCTTTCTTT
CASSSHMGQMNTEAFF
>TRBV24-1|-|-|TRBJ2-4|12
TGTGCCACCAGTGATCCAGGGTATCAGCAGTACTTC
CATSDPGYQQYF
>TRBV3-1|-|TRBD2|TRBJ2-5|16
TGTGCCAGCAGCCCTCGGGGACTAGCGGGAGAAGAGACCCAGTACTTC
CASSPRGLAGEETQYF
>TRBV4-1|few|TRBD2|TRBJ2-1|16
TGCGCCAGCAGCCAAGCCGGACTAGCGGGAGCGTTCGAGCAGTTCTTC
CASSQAGLAGAFEQFF
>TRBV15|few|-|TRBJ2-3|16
TGTGCCACCAGCAGCGTTTTTGGGGGGCCCACAGATACGCAGTATTTT
CATSSVFGGPTDTQYF
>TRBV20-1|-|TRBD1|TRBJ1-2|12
TGCAGTGCGCTTCAGGGGGCGGATGGCTACACCTTC
CSALQGADGYTF
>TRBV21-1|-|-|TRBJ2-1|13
TGTGCCAGCAGCGAAAGAGGTATAAATGAGCAGTTCTTC
CASSERGINEQFF
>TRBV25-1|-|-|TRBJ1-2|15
TGTGCCAGCAGTGATACCGGGGGGCTTCACTATGGCTACACCTTC
CASSDTGGLHYGYTF
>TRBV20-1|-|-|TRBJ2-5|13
TGCAGTGCTCGGAGAGGGGCCAGCGAGACCCAGTACTTC
CSARRGASETQYF
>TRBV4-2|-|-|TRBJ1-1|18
TGTGCCAGCAGCCCTCCCGGAGGAGGGAAGGACTCGGGAGCGGGGGCTTTCTTT
CASSPPGGGKDSGAGAFF
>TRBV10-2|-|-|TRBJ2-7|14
TGCGCCAGCAGTGGAACCGGGACAAGGCGGGAGCAGTACTTC
CASSGTGTRREQYF
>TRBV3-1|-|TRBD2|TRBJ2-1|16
TGTGCCAGCAGCCAAGGTCTAGCGGACGCCTACAATGAGCAGTTCTTC
CASSQGLADAYNEQFF
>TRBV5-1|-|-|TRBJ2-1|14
TGCGCCAGCAGCTGGGGCTCACAACTTGACGAGCAGTTCTTC
CASSWGSQLDEQFF
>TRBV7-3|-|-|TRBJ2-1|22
TGTGCCAGCAGCTTAAGGGCCCCCGGCGGGGACTCCCTCGTGGTTGGCAACAATGAGCAGTTCTTC
CASSLRAPGGDSLVVGNNEQFF
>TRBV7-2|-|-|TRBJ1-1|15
TGTGTCCTACGCTTCGTTGGGCTTATGAACACTGAAGCTTTCTTT
CVLRFVGLMNTEAFF
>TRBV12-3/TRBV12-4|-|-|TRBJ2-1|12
TGTGCCAGCACCTATAGGCGTGATGAGCAGTTCTTC
CASTYRRDEQFF